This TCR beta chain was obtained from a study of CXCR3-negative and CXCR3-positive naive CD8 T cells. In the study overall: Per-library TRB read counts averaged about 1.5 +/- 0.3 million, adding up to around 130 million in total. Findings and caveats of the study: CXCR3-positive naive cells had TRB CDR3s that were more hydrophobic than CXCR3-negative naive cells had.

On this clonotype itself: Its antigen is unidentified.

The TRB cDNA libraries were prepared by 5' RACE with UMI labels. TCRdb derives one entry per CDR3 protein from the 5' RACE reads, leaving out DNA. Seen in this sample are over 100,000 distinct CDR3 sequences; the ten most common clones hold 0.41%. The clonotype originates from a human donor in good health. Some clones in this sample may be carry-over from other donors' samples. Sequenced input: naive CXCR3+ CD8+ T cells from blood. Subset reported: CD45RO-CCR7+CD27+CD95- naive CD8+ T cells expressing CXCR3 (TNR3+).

The CDR3 protein is CASRPQGSYEQYF. This chain uses TRBV6-1 with TRBJ2-7; TCRdb proposes TRBD1, but this gene call is untestable without DNA. CDR3 size: 13 residues. Looked up from germline, CDR1 is MNHNS and CDR2 is SASEGT.